This paragraph covers one T cell receptor (beta chain) sequence. The data derive from a study of blood T cell repertoires in COVID-19. Across the whole study: T cells, B-cell-depleted T cells, or PBMCs provided the cDNA or gDNA that served as material.

The germline gives CDR1 MGHRA, CDR2 YSYEKL. V was pared by 1 base and J by 8 bases, with 7 bases of the junction left unmatched. The length of the CDR3 is 17 residues. The authors' processing: Reference gene primer amplification gave nucleated cell count estimates. The data were produced by immunoSEQ multiplex PCR, yet TCRdb's version contains in-frame clones alone and is incomplete. From that table come the V and J calls and clone size; the DNA was used to work out D and trimming. Here the sample spans 50,000 to 75,000 clones, about nine tenths being singletons. This sequence joins TRBV4-1 and TRBJ2-1, with 14 nucleotides matching TRBD2. The source material was peripheral blood. This receptor was taken from a human donor in a cohort sampled during active COVID-19. The CDR3 nucleotides read TGCGCCAGCAGCCAAGTGACTAGCGGGGGGGCCTTACATGAGCAGTTCTTC. Residues: CASSQVTSGGALHEQFF.